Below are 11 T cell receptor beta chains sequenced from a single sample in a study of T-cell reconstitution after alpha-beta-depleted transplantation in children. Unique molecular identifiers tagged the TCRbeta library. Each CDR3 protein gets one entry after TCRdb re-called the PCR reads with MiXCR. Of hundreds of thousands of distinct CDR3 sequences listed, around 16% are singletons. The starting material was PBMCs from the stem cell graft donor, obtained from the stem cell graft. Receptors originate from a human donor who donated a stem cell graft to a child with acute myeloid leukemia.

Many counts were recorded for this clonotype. The CDR3 DNA reads as TGCAGCGTTGCGGGACAGGGGATCTACGAGCAGTACTTC. Amino acid sequence: CSVAGQGIYEQYF. The chain joins TRBV29-1 to TRBJ2-7, with 10 bases identical to TRBD1. The CDR3 covers 13 residues. The J segment lost 3 bases and the V segment lost 4 bases, leaving 3 bases of the junction unmatched. Germline CDR1 reads SQVTM; CDR2 reads ANQGSEA.

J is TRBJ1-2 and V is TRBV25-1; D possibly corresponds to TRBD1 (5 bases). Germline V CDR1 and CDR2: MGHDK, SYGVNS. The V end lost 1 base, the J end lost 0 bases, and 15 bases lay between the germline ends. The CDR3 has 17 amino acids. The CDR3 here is CASSEFFDRSSNYGYTF. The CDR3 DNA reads TGTGCCAGCAGTGAATTTTTTGACAGATCTTCTAACTATGGCTACACCTTC.

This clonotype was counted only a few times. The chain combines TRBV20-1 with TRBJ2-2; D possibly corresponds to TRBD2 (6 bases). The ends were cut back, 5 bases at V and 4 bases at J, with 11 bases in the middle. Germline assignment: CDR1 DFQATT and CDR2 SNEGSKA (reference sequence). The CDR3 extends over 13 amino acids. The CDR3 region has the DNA TGCAGTGCTGGGGGGTTTTCCACCGGGGAGCTGTTTTTT. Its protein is CSAGGFSTGELFF.

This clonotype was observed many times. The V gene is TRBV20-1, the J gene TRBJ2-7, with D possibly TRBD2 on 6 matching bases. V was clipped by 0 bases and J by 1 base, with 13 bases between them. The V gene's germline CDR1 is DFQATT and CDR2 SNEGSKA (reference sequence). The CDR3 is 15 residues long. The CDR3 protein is CSARDGRDPSYEQYF. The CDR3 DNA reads TGCAGTGCTAGAGATGGGCGGGATCCTTCCTACGAGCAGTACTTC.

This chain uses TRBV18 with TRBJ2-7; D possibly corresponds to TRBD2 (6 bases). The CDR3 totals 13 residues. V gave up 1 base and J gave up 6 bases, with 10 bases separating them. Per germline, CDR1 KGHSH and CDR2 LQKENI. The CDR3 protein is CASSPLKGGEQYV. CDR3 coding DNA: TGTGCCAGCTCACCACTCAAGGGAGGCGAGCAGTACGTC.

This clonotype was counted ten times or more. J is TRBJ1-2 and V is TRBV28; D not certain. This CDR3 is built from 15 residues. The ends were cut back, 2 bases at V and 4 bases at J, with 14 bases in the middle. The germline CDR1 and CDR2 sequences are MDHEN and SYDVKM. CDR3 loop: CASSLPLGPGYGYTF. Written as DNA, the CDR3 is TGTGCCAGCAGTTTACCCCTTGGACCGGGCTATGGCTACACCTTC.

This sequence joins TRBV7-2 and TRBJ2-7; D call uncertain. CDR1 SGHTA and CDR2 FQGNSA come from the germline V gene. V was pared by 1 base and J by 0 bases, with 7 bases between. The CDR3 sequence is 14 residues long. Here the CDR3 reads CASSLGPSSYEQYV. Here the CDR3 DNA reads TGTGCCAGCAGCTTAGGCCCGAGCTCCTACGAGCAGTACGTC.

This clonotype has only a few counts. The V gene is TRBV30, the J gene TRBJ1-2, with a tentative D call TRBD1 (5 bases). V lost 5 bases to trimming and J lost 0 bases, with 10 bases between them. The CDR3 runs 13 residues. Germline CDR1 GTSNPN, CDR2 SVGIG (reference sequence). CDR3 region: CAWAEGANYGYTF. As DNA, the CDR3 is TGTGCCTGGGCGGAAGGGGCTAACTATGGCTACACCTTC.

The CDR3 loop is CAISEGRTGQTGELFF. The CDR3 nucleotides are TGTGCCATCAGTGAAGGAAGGACAGGGCAAACCGGGGAGCTGTTTTTT. J is TRBJ2-2 and V is TRBV10-3; 8 nucleotides line up with TRBD1. Germline-derived CDR1 and CDR2 are ENHRY and SYGVKD. The CDR3 has 16 residues. V trimming: 3 bases; J trimming: 5 bases; junction bases outside the gene matches: 8.

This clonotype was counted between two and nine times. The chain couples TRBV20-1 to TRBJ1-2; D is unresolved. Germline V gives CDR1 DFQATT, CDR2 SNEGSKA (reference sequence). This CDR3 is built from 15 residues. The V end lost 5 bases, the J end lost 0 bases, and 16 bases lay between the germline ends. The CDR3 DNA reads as TGCAGTGCTGCCTCCTACGGGTTAGCTAACTATGGCTACACCTTC. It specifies CSAASYGLANYGYTF.

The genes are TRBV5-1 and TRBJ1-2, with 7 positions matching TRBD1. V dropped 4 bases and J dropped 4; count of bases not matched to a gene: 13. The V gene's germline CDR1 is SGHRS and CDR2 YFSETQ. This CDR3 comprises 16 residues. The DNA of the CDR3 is TGCGCCAGCAGCACCTCTTGGGGGGGGGACAGCTATGGCTACACCTTC. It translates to CASSTSWGGDSYGYTF. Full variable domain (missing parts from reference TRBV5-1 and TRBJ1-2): KAGVTQTPRYLIKTRGQQVTLSCSPISGHRSVSWYQQTPGQGLQFLFEYFSETQRNKGNFPGRFSGRQFSNSRSEMNVSTLELGDSALYLCASSTSWGGDSYGYTFGSGTRLTVV.